This T cell receptor (beta chain) was identified during a study of vaccination and CD4 T cells after COVID-19 (dated by TCRdb to between 2022 and 2023). Looking at the study overall: Every convalescent patient had a positive nasal swab PCR test for SARS-CoV-2, with mild disease in under ten patients and severe disease in one. The spike-specific CD4+ TCR repertoire was compared before and after mRNA vaccination in ten to eleven COVID-19 convalescent patients and a handful of infection-naive healthy vaccine recipients. Control cultures received a CEFX viral epitope pool as the positive control, an HIV-1 Nef peptide pool as the negative control, or no peptide. Post-vaccine blood samples were obtained a median of about 77 days after the second vaccine dose, with a range of roughly 12 to 250 days. Participants received two doses of either the Pfizer-BioNTech BNT162b2 vaccine (n=8) or the Moderna mRNA-1273 vaccine (n=2). Post-COVID blood samples were collected from convalescent patients a median of roughly 100 days after diagnosis, with a range of roughly 30 to 170 days. Culture stimuli were overlapping spike peptide pools from SARS-CoV-2 and from the common cold coronaviruses HCoV-NL63, HCoV-OC43 and HCoV-229E. The convalescent cohort comprised six males and four females, including two Hispanic individuals, seven Caucasians, two Asians and one multiracial person.

CDR1 DFQATT and CDR2 SNEGSKA are derived from the germline V gene (reference sequence). V loses 0 bases, J loses 11 bases, and the germline ends lie 17 bases apart. The CDR3, cysteine through phenylalanine, is 14 amino acids long. Just the 42-base CDR3 DNA is kept, in frame starting at base 1. What the authors observed across the whole study: In convalescent patients, a median around 86% of post-vaccine SARS-CoV-2-reactive clones were detected only after vaccination, and vaccine-specific priming was suggested by this finding. The median count of SARS-CoV-2-reactive clonotypes went up from 21 after infection to about 40 after vaccination, although the change was not significant. Nearly all vaccine-specific clones in convalescent patients (304 of 307) were mono-reactive for SARS-CoV-2 spike rather than cross-reactive with common cold coronaviruses. Only a relatively small number of convalescent patients were included in the study, and early timepoints following natural infection were not analyzed.

This clonotype was picked up a small number of times. The target of this receptor is not known. Base qualities are not recorded, but no much larger clone differs from it by a single base. Libraries were prepared through PCR. DNA from cultured CD4+ T cells underwent TCR sequencing with the Oncomine TCR Beta short-read assay at the Johns Hopkins FTIC core. The QIAamp micro DNA kit was used to extract genomic DNA from the cultured CD4+ T cells. Oncomine TCR Beta libraries from cultured CD4+ T cells were pooled using unique dual indexes and sequenced on an Illumina iSeq 100. Processing in the source paper ran as follows. Non-productive sequences were filtered out, and CDR3s that did not start with C, did not end with F or W, or were shorter than 7 amino acids were discarded. Antigen-specific clonotypes were identified with the MANAFEST web application by comparing peptide-stimulated wells with reference and other culture wells. To be called positive, a clone needed an FDR below 0.05, an odds ratio above 5, and a productive frequency above 0.1% in at least two of three replicate wells. Clonotypes that were significantly expanded in both SARS-CoV-2 spike wells and at least one common cold coronavirus spike condition were defined as cross-reactive. Using R version 3.6.1, CDR3 homology was evaluated through Levenshtein distances (stringdist) along with unrooted phylogenetic trees (ape). Using fastp trimming at Q25 and MiXCR clonotype assembly, TCRdb reanalyzed the public sequencing data and kept in-frame beta chains. CDR3 protein duplicates are merged, each entry listing the most common genes and DNA. Clone size and V and J calls follow TCRdb, not the original study. This sample is represented by around 14,000 distinct CDR3 sequences; less than 55% of them were singletons. Roughly 9% of the sample is held by the ten biggest clonotypes.

Sample treatment or condition, as interpreted from the label and publication: roughly 10-day PBMC culture with coronavirus spike peptide pools or control peptides (ViraFEST assay). The ViraFEST assay, used in the study, expanded antigen-specific T cells with peptide pools and then identified the expanded clonotypes through TCR sequencing. The convalescent patients' positive SARS-CoV-2 PCR tests fell between March and December 2020, which was before the Alpha, Beta and Delta variants emerged in the United States. Roughly 2 million PBMCs per well were cultured in IMDM with roughly 5% human AB serum and 8.5 to 10 IU/ml IL-2, plus 10 ug/ml peptide pools. On days 3 and 7, half of the culture medium was replaced with fresh IL-2-containing medium. CD4+ T cells were isolated after roughly eleven days of culture through negative selection using the EasySep CD4+ T cell isolation kit. Ficoll-Paque Plus gradient centrifugation was used to isolate PBMCs from whole blood, and the isolated PBMCs were then either used fresh or cryopreserved at -140C. Each culture condition was generally run in triplicate wells.

The sequence came from a human donor who had recovered from COVID-19. Sequenced input: CD4+ T cells from blood, cultured in vitro. The chain is assembled from TRBV20-1 and TRBJ2-1; TRBD1 could be the D gene, as 6 bases match. The CDR3 region reads CSAREDPQGGKQFF. The DNA sequence is given as TGCAGTGCTAGAGAAGATCCACAGGGCGGCAAGCAGTTCTTC.